These 4 T cell receptor beta chains were sequenced from one sample in a study of blood T cell repertoires in COVID-19. TCRdb's table, derived via immunoSEQ multiplex PCR, lists solely in-frame clones and lacks some. This sample carries 48,000 or so clones, approximately 84% of them seen once, and the ten largest clones take approximately 2.5%. Sample: peripheral blood. The receptor source for this set is a woman older than 75 with COVID-19, enrolled during active disease.

The chain couples TRBV18 to TRBJ2-7; 7 bases map to TRBD2. This CDR3 comprises 14 residues. The junction had 3 bases not matched to a gene; V was cut back by 2 bases and J by 2 bases. Per germline, CDR1 KGHSH and CDR2 LQKENI. CDR3 nucleotide sequence: TGTGCCAGCTCACCAGGTAGCGGGCCCTACGAGCAGTACTTC. The encoded protein is CASSPGSGPYEQYF.

The gene calls are TRBV18 and TRBJ1-1; D not resolved. Trimming stripped 3 bases from V and 1 base from J, with 6 bases between. The CDR3 covers 13 residues. The V gene's germline CDR1 is KGHSH and CDR2 LQKENI. In DNA form, the CDR3 reads TGTGCCAGCTCACCCTACTGGAACACTGAAGCTTTCTTT. It is translated as CASSPYWNTEAFF.

The CDR3 is CASSEGAGASTDTQYF. The DNA for the CDR3 is TGTGCCAGCAGTGAAGGGGCGGGGGCCAGCACAGATACGCAGTATTTT. This chain connects TRBV2 to TRBJ2-3; a possible D gene is TRBD2 (7 bases). V shed 1 base and J shed 0 bases, with 11 bases lying between them. Germline CDR1 reads SNHLY; CDR2 reads FYNNEI. This CDR3 is 16 amino acids long.

This clone was counted a single time. The chain uses TRBV7-9 and TRBJ2-1, with TRBD2 as a possible D gene (7 bases). Germline lookup yields CDR1 SEHNR and CDR2 FQNEAQ (reference sequence). This CDR3 region has 14 residues. With 1 base removed from V and 15 bases from J, the gap between germline ends came to 19 bases. This CDR3 reads CASSLGDRGRGPFF. The CDR3 DNA reads as TGTGCCAGCAGCTTAGGAGATCGGGGGCGGGGGCCGTTCTTC.